This is a list of T cell receptor beta chains from one sample in a study of blood T cell repertoires in COVID-19. TCRdb's copy holds only in-frame clones and misses some; the assay was immunoSEQ multiplex PCR. Among about 350,000 clones, about 90% were seen once, and the ten largest hold 2.5% to 4%. The source material was peripheral blood. Receptors originate from a young woman who had recovered from COVID-19. Both conserved end residues are part of each CDR3. The order of the fields is V gene, J gene, clone size, D gene, CDR3 protein, CDR3 DNA. The D gene is left open where the match is weak. Only some rows state a clone size, as once, few, many or a class for expanded clones.

V: TRBV5-1
J: TRBJ1-1
size: -
D: TRBD1
CDR3: CASSWPRTGGFTEAFF
DNA: TGCGCCAGCAGCTGGCCCCGGACAGGGGGCTTCACTGAAGCTTTCTTT

V: TRBV7-9
J: TRBJ2-1
size: -
D: -
CDR3: CASTSPELAYNEQFF
DNA: TGTGCCAGCACCTCCCCGGAACTAGCCTACAATGAGCAGTTCTTC

V: TRBV7-9
J: TRBJ2-1
size: -
D: TRBD2
CDR3: CASSLPAGALNEQFF
DNA: TGTGCCAGCAGCTTACCTGCGGGAGCTTTAAATGAGCAGTTCTTC

V: TRBV7-2
J: TRBJ2-1
size: few
D: TRBD2
CDR3: CASSLAGLAVYNEQFF
DNA: TGTGCCAGCAGCTTAGCAGGACTAGCGGTGTACAATGAGCAGTTCTTC

V: TRBV5-1
J: TRBJ2-5
size: once
D: TRBD1
CDR3: CASSGDRVGYETQYF
DNA: TGCGCCAGCAGCGGGGACAGGGTGGGGTACGAGACCCAGTACTTC

V: TRBV4-1
J: TRBJ1-2
size: -
D: TRBD1
CDR3: CASRRQGANYGYTF
DNA: TGCGCCAGCAGGAGACAGGGAGCTAACTATGGCTACACCTTC

V: TRBV21-1
J: TRBJ2-3
size: -
D: -
CDR3: CASSKDGGASGSTDTQYF
DNA: TGTGCCAGCAGCAAAGACGGGGGGGCTAGCGGTAGCACAGATACGCAGTATTTT

V: TRBV29-1
J: TRBJ1-2
size: -
D: -
CDR3: CSVEVVSGGYGYTF
DNA: TGCAGCGTTGAAGTGGTCTCGGGGGGCTATGGCTACACCTTC

V: TRBV28
J: TRBJ1-2
size: -
D: -
CDR3: CASSPWGGTNKYYGYTF
DNA: TGTGCCAGCAGTCCCTGGGGGGGAACCAATAAATACTATGGCTACACCTTC

V: TRBV24-1
J: TRBJ1-5
size: -
D: -
CDR3: CATSDLYSNQPQHF
DNA: TGTGCCACCAGTGATTTGTATAGCAATCAGCCCCAGCATTTT

V: TRBV19
J: TRBJ2-1
size: -
D: -
CDR3: CASSIRGEQFF
DNA: TGTGCCAGTAGTATACGAGGTGAGCAGTTCTTC

V: TRBV7-2
J: TRBJ1-2
size: once
D: TRBD1
CDR3: CASSPLDPGTGGFNYGYTF
DNA: TGTGCCAGCAGCCCACTGGATCCCGGGACAGGGGGTTTTAACTATGGCTACACCTTC

V: TRBV19
J: TRBJ1-4
size: few
D: -
CDR3: CASSNMAPRGLFF
DNA: TGTGCCAGTAGTAATATGGCCCCCCGGGGGCTGTTTTTT

V: TRBV19
J: TRBJ1-3
size: -
D: -
CDR3: CASSTPKGTGGGNTIYF
DNA: TGTGCCAGTAGTACGCCTAAGGGCACCGGGGGTGGAAACACCATATATTTT

V: TRBV5-1
J: TRBJ1-5
size: once
D: -
CDR3: CASSFGREGQPQHF
DNA: TGCGCCAGCAGCTTCGGCAGGGAAGGTCAGCCCCAGCATTTT

V: TRBV7-2
J: TRBJ2-2
size: -
D: TRBD2
CDR3: CASSPGLAVNTGELFF
DNA: TGTGCCAGCAGCCCGGGACTAGCGGTGAACACCGGGGAGCTGTTTTTT

V: TRBV2
J: TRBJ2-1
size: -
D: TRBD2
CDR3: CASSVGLASYNEQFF
DNA: TGTGCCAGCAGTGTAGGACTAGCTTCCTACAATGAGCAGTTCTTC

V: TRBV4-1
J: TRBJ1-2
size: -
D: -
CDR3: CASSRSQGSQGYGYTF
DNA: TGCGCCAGCAGCCGGTCACAGGGTTCTCAAGGCTATGGCTACACCTTC

V: TRBV6-1
J: TRBJ2-1
size: -
D: TRBD2
CDR3: CASSETSGRVGEQFF
DNA: TGTGCCAGCAGTGAGACTAGCGGGAGGGTCGGTGAGCAGTTCTTC

V: TRBV6-5
J: TRBJ1-2
size: -
D: TRBD1
CDR3: CASSSNRGHYGYTF
DNA: TGTGCCAGCAGTTCTAACAGGGGTCACTATGGCTACACCTTC

V: TRBV5-8
J: TRBJ2-2
size: -
D: -
CDR3: CASSLSISSRNTGELFF
DNA: TGTGCCAGCAGCTTGTCAATATCGAGCCGGAACACCGGGGAGCTGTTTTTT

V: TRBV4-3
J: TRBJ1-4
size: -
D: -
CDR3: CASSRTQQNEKLFF
DNA: TGCGCCAGCAGCCGAACACAGCAGAATGAAAAACTGTTTTTT

V: TRBV28
J: TRBJ2-5
size: -
D: -
CDR3: CASSLRTVTATQYF
DNA: TGTGCCAGCAGTTTGCGGACAGTAACGGCGACCCAGTACTTC

V: TRBV5-5
J: TRBJ1-6
size: -
D: -
CDR3: CASSLNSRGGSPLHF
DNA: TGTGCCAGCAGCTTAAATTCACGGGGTGGTTCACCCCTCCACTTT

V: TRBV11-2
J: TRBJ1-3
size: -
D: -
CDR3: CASTRTLKGNTIYF
DNA: TGTGCCAGCACCAGGACTCTAAAGGGAAACACCATATATTTT

V: TRBV27
J: TRBJ2-1
size: -
D: TRBD2
CDR3: CASSLLAGTSAGEQFF
DNA: TGTGCCAGCAGTTTATTGGCAGGGACTAGCGCCGGTGAGCAGTTCTTC

V: TRBV7-2
J: TRBJ1-2
size: -
D: -
CDR3: CASSPDQGRYYGYTF
DNA: TGTGCCAGCAGCCCCGACCAGGGGCGATACTATGGCTACACCTTC

V: TRBV9
J: TRBJ2-3
size: -
D: -
CDR3: CASSARGSGLGDTQYF
DNA: TGTGCCAGCAGCGCCCGGGGATCAGGATTGGGGGATACGCAGTATTTT

V: TRBV24-1
J: TRBJ2-1
size: -
D: -
CDR3: CATSLAYEQFF
DNA: TGTGCCACCAGTCTTGCGTATGAGCAGTTCTTC

V: TRBV7-9
J: TRBJ2-3
size: -
D: TRBD2
CDR3: CASSLAGRGGLVGDTQYF
DNA: TGTGCCAGCAGCTTAGCCGGACGGGGAGGGCTGGTAGGAGATACGCAGTATTTT

V: TRBV6-5
J: TRBJ1-2
size: -
D: TRBD1
CDR3: CASSYVRTGDRLF
DNA: TGTGCCAGCAGTTACGTCAGGACAGGAGATCGGCTCTTC

V: TRBV29-1
J: TRBJ2-2
size: -
D: TRBD2
CDR3: CSARTSGARTGELFF
DNA: TGCAGCGCCCGGACTAGCGGGGCGCGGACCGGGGAGCTGTTTTTT

V: TRBV4-3
J: TRBJ1-6
size: few
D: -
CDR3: CASSQDPRSPLHF
DNA: TGCGCCAGCAGCCAAGATCCCCGTTCACCCCTCCACTTT

V: TRBV4-2
J: TRBJ2-1
size: few
D: -
CDR3: CASSPLRDSTYNEQFF
DNA: TGTGCCAGCAGCCCTTTACGGGACTCGACCTACAATGAGCAGTTCTTC

V: TRBV9
J: TRBJ2-5
size: -
D: TRBD2
CDR3: CASSVVGAGGETQYF
DNA: TGTGCCAGCAGCGTAGTAGGAGCGGGAGGAGAGACCCAGTACTTC

V: TRBV18
J: TRBJ1-5
size: -
D: TRBD1
CDR3: CASSRNQGDSNQPQHF
DNA: TGTGCCAGCTCACGAAACCAGGGGGATAGCAATCAGCCCCAGCATTTT

V: TRBV7-2
J: TRBJ2-3
size: -
D: -
CDR3: CASSLGADTQYF
DNA: TGTGCCAGCAGCTTAGGAGCAGATACGCAGTATTTT

V: TRBV3-1/TRBV3-2
J: TRBJ1-5
size: -
D: -
CDR3: CASSSGVSSNQPQHF
DNA: TGTGCCAGCAGCTCAGGGGTATCTAGCAATCAGCCCCAGCATTTT

V: TRBV6-5
J: TRBJ1-1
size: once
D: -
CDR3: CASSPGVLNTEAFF
DNA: TGTGCCAGCAGTCCAGGGGTCCTGAACACTGAAGCTTTCTTT

V: TRBV6-6
J: TRBJ2-3
size: -
D: -
CDR3: CASSLRDTQYF
DNA: TGTGCCAGCTCTCTACGCGATACGCAGTATTTT

V: TRBV10-3
J: TRBJ1-2
size: -
D: TRBD1
CDR3: CAISSSGGADGYTF
DNA: TGTGCCATCAGCAGCTCAGGGGGCGCGGATGGCTACACCTTC

V: TRBV19
J: TRBJ2-6
size: -
D: -
CDR3: CASSPRNSGANVLTF
DNA: TGTGCCAGTAGTCCCAGAAACTCTGGGGCCAACGTCCTGACTTTC

V: TRBV9
J: TRBJ2-1
size: -
D: -
CDR3: CASSAPSGVSYNEQFF
DNA: TGTGCCAGCAGCGCCCCCAGCGGAGTATCCTACAATGAGCAGTTCTTC

V: TRBV12-3/TRBV12-4
J: TRBJ2-1
size: -
D: -
CDR3: CASSDIGGEQFF
DNA: TGTGCCAGTAGCGATATAGGGGGTGAGCAGTTCTTC

V: TRBV6-2/TRBV6-3
J: TRBJ1-2
size: -
D: -
CDR3: CASSPVAAYGYTF
DNA: TGTGCCAGCAGTCCCGTGGCGGCCTATGGCTACACCTTC

V: TRBV5-6
J: TRBJ1-2
size: -
D: TRBD1
CDR3: CASSYSLGTDLRYGYTF
DNA: TGTGCCAGCAGCTACTCATTGGGGACAGATCTCCGCTATGGCTACACCTTC

V: TRBV6-1
J: TRBJ1-3
size: once
D: -
CDR3: CASSEIGMRGLGGNTIYF
DNA: TGTGCCAGCAGTGAAATAGGAATGCGGGGGCTGGGTGGAAACACCATATATTTT

V: TRBV2
J: TRBJ1-1
size: few
D: TRBD1
CDR3: CASSGTEVKRNTEAFF
DNA: TGTGCCAGCAGCGGGACAGAAGTAAAAAGGAACACTGAAGCTTTCTTT

V: TRBV11-3
J: TRBJ2-1
size: -
D: -
CDR3: CASSYNNEQFF
DNA: TGTGCCAGCAGCTACAACAATGAGCAGTTCTTC